This passage covers 8 T cell receptor beta chains from one sample sequenced in a study of shared clonotypes between healthy human individuals. Only in-frame clones appear in the TCRdb table, and some are missing; sequencing was by immunoSEQ multiplex PCR. The sample has roughly 490,000 clones, about 82% seen once. What was sequenced was PBMCs. These receptors all come from a woman aged 40 to 49 in good health. Some clones in this sample may be carry-over from other donors' samples.

This chain uses TRBV7-8 with TRBJ2-1; D may be TRBD2 (5 bases). Trimming stripped 3 bases from V and 7 bases from J, with 10 bases between. CDR1 and CDR2 (germline): SGHVS, FQNEAQ. The CDR3 totals 13 residues. The CDR3 region has the DNA TGTGCCAGCAGCTTCAGGAGGAGGAATGAGCAGTTCTTC. Protein: CASSFRRRNEQFF. Drawing the rest from reference TRBV7-8 and TRBJ2-1, the complete variable domain is GAGVSQSPRYKVAKRGQDVALRCDPISGHVSLFWYQQALGQGPEFLTYFQNEAQLDKSGLPSDRFFAERPEGSVSTLKIQRTQQEDSAVYLCASSFRRRNEQFFGPGTRLTVL.

The chain combines TRBV28 with TRBJ1-1; TRBD1 agrees at 8 bases. This CDR3 is 15 amino acids long. The trim removed 5 bases at V and 4 bases at J, leaving 9 bases unmatched. CDR1 and CDR2 from the germline V gene are MDHEN and SYDVKM. The CDR3 DNA reads as TGTGCCAGCAGTCCTCGGACAGGGCGAACCACTGAAGCTTTCTTT. This sequence encodes CASSPRTGRTTEAFF.

This clone has a handful of counts. The V call is TRBV7-3, the J call TRBJ2-7; D uncertain. This CDR3 is 14 amino acids long. The V end was cut by 5 bases, the J end by 2 bases, with 13 bases between. CDR1 is SGHTA and CDR2 is FQGTGA in the germline V gene. CDR3 loop: CASSQGSTPYEQYF. CDR3 in DNA: TGTGCCAGCAGCCAAGGAAGCACCCCCTACGAGCAGTACTTC.

This chain links TRBV28 with TRBJ2-5; the D gene is possibly TRBD2 (7 bases). V lost 7 bases, J lost 5 bases, and 20 bases lay in between. The CDR3 loop spans 15 amino acids. Per the germline V gene, CDR1 is MDHEN and CDR2 is SYDVKM. CDR3 sequence (DNA): TGTGCCAGCACCGAAGGGGGGGGTGAGGTCGAGACCCAGTACTTC. Translation gives CASTEGGGEVETQYF.

This clone was recorded once. The chain links TRBV18 to TRBJ2-3, with a weak D call TRBD1 (5 bases). The germline V gene has CDR1 KGHSH and CDR2 LQKENI. CDR3 size: 15 residues. The V end lost 3 bases, the J end lost 2 bases, and 12 bases lay between the germline ends. This CDR3 reads CASSPGRATTDTQYF. As DNA, the CDR3 is TGTGCCAGCTCACCGGGCAGGGCCACCACAGATACGCAGTATTTT.

V gene TRBV5-1 combines with J gene TRBJ2-1; 9 nucleotides match TRBD1. This CDR3 spans 15 amino acids. CDR1 is SGHRS, CDR2 YFSETQ, per germline. V trimming: 2 bases; J trimming: 2 bases; junction bases outside the gene matches: 2. The CDR3 protein is CASSFRDRAYNEQFF. The CDR3 DNA is TGCGCCAGCAGCTTCCGGGACAGGGCCTACAATGAGCAGTTCTTC. Looking up the rest from reference TRBV5-1 and TRBJ2-1 gives the full variable domain: KAGVTQTPRYLIKTRGQQVTLSCSPISGHRSVSWYQQTPGQGLQFLFEYFSETQRNKGNFPGRFSGRQFSNSRSEMNVSTLELGDSALYLCASSFRDRAYNEQFFGPGTRLTVL.

The chain joins TRBV27 to TRBJ2-5; 10 bases map to TRBD2. The DNA end lines up better with TRBJ2-7; the J call may be wrong. From germline, CDR1 is MNHEY and CDR2 SMNVEV (reference sequence). The CDR3 totals 15 residues. The DNA for the CDR3 is TGTGCCAGCAGTTTAGGCCTAGCGGGAGCCCACGAGCAGTACTTC. This codes for CASSLGLAGAHEQYF.

The V and J genes are TRBV7-3 and TRBJ2-1, with 9 positions matching TRBD2. Germline V gene sequence: CDR1 SGHTA, CDR2 FQGTGA. The CDR3 runs to 16 residues. Germline trimming cut 6 bases from V and 5 bases from J; bases unmatched to any gene: 11. The CDR3: CASSRIAGAWDNEQFF. Here the CDR3 DNA reads TGTGCCAGCAGTCGGATAGCGGGGGCGTGGGACAATGAGCAGTTCTTC.